A selection of T cell receptor beta chains follows, all from one sample in a study of Graves' ophthalmopathy and Graves' hyperthyroidism. TCRdb itself ran the multiplex PCR reads through MiXCR, one entry per CDR3 protein. The profile shows some 15,000 distinct CDR3 sequences, around 50% of them singletons. The source material was peripheral blood. These receptors all come from a young woman with Graves' ophthalmopathy. CDR3s leave out the opening cysteine and the closing phenylalanine or tryptophan. Each record gives: J gene, V gene, CDR3 protein.

j_gene: TRBJ1-2
v_gene: TRBV7-9
CDR3aa: ASSFQGEYGYT

j_gene: TRBJ2-7
v_gene: TRBV7-2
CDR3aa: ASSYAGTKTEWY

j_gene: TRBJ2-1
v_gene: TRBV24-1
CDR3aa: ATSDELAGGRNEQF

j_gene: TRBJ2-7
v_gene: TRBV2
CDR3aa: ASRGQGGSYEQY

j_gene: TRBJ1-1
v_gene: TRBV10-3
CDR3aa: ASLGTVNTEAF

j_gene: TRBJ1-4
v_gene: TRBV7-9
CDR3aa: ASSSPGTRPTNEKLF

j_gene: TRBJ2-7
v_gene: TRBV5-1
CDR3aa: ASRLAENYEQY

j_gene: TRBJ2-3
v_gene: TRBV29-1
CDR3aa: SVKTLIGTDTQY

j_gene: TRBJ2-1
v_gene: TRBV7-2
CDR3aa: ASSPWGRGFNEQF

j_gene: TRBJ1-5
v_gene: TRBV2
CDR3aa: ASSEIRGAGEPQH

j_gene: TRBJ2-1
v_gene: TRBV9
CDR3aa: ASSVLAGVNEQF

j_gene: TRBJ2-1
v_gene: TRBV29-1
CDR3aa: SVEYLTYNEQF

j_gene: TRBJ1-1
v_gene: TRBV7-6
CDR3aa: ASSSRANTEAF

j_gene: TRBJ1-6
v_gene: TRBV5-1
CDR3aa: ASSQDAGAPLH

j_gene: TRBJ1-2
v_gene: TRBV29-1
CDR3aa: SVVGGQGYGYT

j_gene: TRBJ2-5
v_gene: TRBV20-1
CDR3aa: SARGEGALLQETQY

j_gene: TRBJ2-7
v_gene: TRBV20-1
CDR3aa: SARDWETSGNEQY